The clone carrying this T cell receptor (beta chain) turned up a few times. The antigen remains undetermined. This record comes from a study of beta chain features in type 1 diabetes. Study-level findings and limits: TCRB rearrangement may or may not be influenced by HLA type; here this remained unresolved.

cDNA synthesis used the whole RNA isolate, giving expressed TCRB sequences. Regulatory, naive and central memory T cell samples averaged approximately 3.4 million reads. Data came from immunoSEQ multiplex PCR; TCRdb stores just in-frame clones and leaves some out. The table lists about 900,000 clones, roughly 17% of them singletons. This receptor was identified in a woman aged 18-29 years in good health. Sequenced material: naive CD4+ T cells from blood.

In DNA form, the CDR3 reads TGCGCCAGCAGCTTGCTGTCTAGCGGTAACTACAATGAGCAGTTCTTC. Translating gives CASSLLSSGNYNEQFF. The chain uses TRBV5-1 and TRBJ2-1, with 7 bases matching TRBD2. The CDR3 extends over 16 amino acids. V gave up 1 base and J gave up 3 bases; unmatched junction bases: 7. CDR1 is SGHRS and CDR2 is YFSETQ in the germline V gene.